The 25 T cell receptor beta chains in this list originate from one sample, sequenced in a study of blood T cell repertoires in COVID-19. Assay used: immunoSEQ multiplex PCR; TCRdb lists only in-frame clones, some missing. The table lists about 250,000 clones, roughly 84% of them singletons, with about 3.5% in the top ten. What was sequenced was PBMCs or T cells enriched from blood (not recorded which). These receptors came from a man aged 50-60 years who had recovered from COVID-19.

This rearrangement joins TRBV11-2 to TRBJ1-1; 11 bases match TRBD1. V trimming: 5 bases; J trimming: 7 bases; junction bases outside the gene matches: 9. CDR1 and CDR2 (germline): SGHAT, FQNNGV. This CDR3 region has 15 residues. In DNA form, the CDR3 reads TGTGCCAGCAGCACATGGGGGACAGGGGGAATTGAAGCTTTCTTT. Its translation is CASSTWGTGGIEAFF.

The rearrangement links TRBV19 to TRBJ1-3, with unresolved D. This CDR3 has 14 residues. Germline-derived CDR1 and CDR2 are LNHDA and SQIVND (reference sequence). V was pared by 5 bases and J by 10 bases, with 18 bases between. CDR3 residues: CASSSGSSGTTIYF. CDR3 sequence (DNA): TGTGCCAGTAGTTCGGGGTCCTCCGGCACGACCATATATTTT.

CDR3 in amino acids: CASSPLRTGGHNEQFF. The CDR3 region has the DNA TGTGCCAGCAGTCCGCTACGGACAGGGGGCCACAATGAGCAGTTCTTC. The chain combines TRBV27 with TRBJ2-1; TRBD1 agrees at 11 bases. With V trimmed by 5 bases and J by 5 bases, 8 bases remained unmatched. The germline gives CDR1 MNHEY, CDR2 SMNVEV (reference sequence). This CDR3 contains 16 residues.

The chain couples TRBV30 to TRBJ2-5; the D is unclear. Deletions cut 5 bases from V and 5 bases from J, with 18 bases between. The CDR3 length is 14 residues. Per germline, CDR1 GTSNPN and CDR2 SVGIG (reference sequence). Here the CDR3 reads CAWAGANVLETQYF. Written as DNA, the CDR3 is TGTGCCTGGGCCGGTGCCAACGTGTTGGAGACCCAGTACTTC.

The V gene is TRBV19, the J gene TRBJ2-1; 14 nucleotides agree with TRBD2. The CDR3 length is 15 residues. Per germline, CDR1 LNHDA and CDR2 SQIVND (reference sequence). V was pared by 3 bases and J by 6 bases, with 1 base of the junction left unmatched. In DNA, the CDR3 is TGTGCCAGTAGTATGACTAGCGGGAGGGCCAATGAGCAGTTCTTC. Protein sequence: CASSMTSGRANEQFF.

This clone has only one observation. The chain joins TRBV10-3 to TRBJ1-6; D perhaps matches TRBD1 (6 bases). Per germline, CDR1 ENHRY and CDR2 SYGVKD. V lost 5 bases and J 5 bases, leaving 10 bases between the germline ends. The CDR3 length is 14 residues. Here the CDR3 reads CAISRGGNNSPLHF. CDR3 coding DNA: TGTGCCATCAGTCGAGGGGGAAATAATTCACCCCTCCACTTT.

This clone turned up a few times. The rearrangement joins TRBV28 to TRBJ2-1, with D possibly TRBD2 on 6 matching bases. The length of the CDR3 is 15 residues. Trimming shortened V by 6 bases and J by 2 bases, and 14 bases separated the two germline ends. CDR1 MDHEN and CDR2 SYDVKM come from the germline V gene. The CDR3 sequence: CASSPVGGPYNEQFF. The CDR3 DNA follows: TGTGCCAGCAGCCCAGTGGGGGGTCCCTACAATGAGCAGTTCTTC.

The V gene is TRBV19, the J gene TRBJ2-5, with TRBD1 identical over 9 bases. Germline assignment: CDR1 LNHDA and CDR2 SQIVND (reference sequence). Unmatched junction bases numbered 10, after V lost 5 bases and J lost 6 bases. This CDR3 is built from 15 residues. The CDR3 loop is CASSDPGQGRQTQYF. The CDR3 DNA is TGTGCCAGTAGTGACCCGGGACAGGGTAGGCAGACCCAGTACTTC.

V is TRBV6-5 and J is TRBJ2-5, with 7 bases fitting TRBD1. The CDR3 has 13 residues. Germline values: CDR1 MNHEY, CDR2 SVGAGI. V lost 4 bases and J lost 5; bases outside the gene matches: 4. CDR3 nucleotide sequence: TGTGCCAGCAGTTCACAGGGGAAGGAGACCCAGTACTTC. It translates to CASSSQGKETQYF.

V is TRBV3-1 (or the pseudogene TRBV3-2) and J is TRBJ2-5; TRBD2 might be the D (6 bases). V lost 7 bases and J 1 base, leaving 13 bases between the germline ends. This CDR3 has 14 residues. Looked up from germline, CDR1 is LGHDT and CDR2 is YNNKEL (reference sequence). In DNA, the CDR3 is TGTGCCAGCACCCCGGTGGGGGGCCAAGAGACCCAGTACTTC. Translating gives CASTPVGGQETQYF.

V usage is TRBV6-5 and J usage is TRBJ2-1; D is perhaps TRBD1 (6 bases). The CDR3 length is 15 residues. Germline CDR1 is MNHEY and CDR2 is SVGAGI. V gave up 0 bases and J gave up 5 bases, with 11 bases separating them. DNA of the CDR3: TGTGCCAGCAGTTACTCGACGGACAGAAACAATGAGCAGTTCTTC. Translated, it gives CASSYSTDRNNEQFF.

This chain joins TRBV3-1 (or the pseudogene TRBV3-2) and TRBJ2-1; the D gene is possibly TRBD2 (6 bases). This CDR3 has 22 amino acids. CDR1 is LGHDT and CDR2 is YNNKEL in the germline V gene (reference sequence). V lost 4 bases to trimming and J lost 8 bases, with 39 bases between them. The CDR3 region is CASSLFRVGGPIASVKPDEQFF. The CDR3 DNA sequence: TGTGCCAGCAGCCTTTTTAGAGTGGGGGGACCCATAGCATCCGTAAAACCCGATGAGCAGTTCTTC.

V gene TRBV12-3 or TRBV12-4 combines with J gene TRBJ2-4, with D possibly being TRBD1 (5 bases). The CDR3 length is 12 residues. Trimming removed 8 bases at V and 4 bases at J, with 9 bases between. CDR3 protein: CASSTEKNIQYF. CDR3 coding DNA: TGTGCCAGCTCGACAGAAAAAAACATTCAGTACTTC.

CDR3 sequence reads: CASSRYSGDTYEQYF. The CDR3 DNA follows: TGTGCCAGCAGCCGTTATTCAGGGGACACCTACGAGCAGTACTTC. The gene calls are TRBV3-1 (or the pseudogene TRBV3-2) and TRBJ2-7; possible D gene TRBD1, 6 bases. Per germline, CDR1 LGHDT and CDR2 YNNKEL (reference sequence). V was trimmed by 4 bases and J by 2 bases, leaving 15 bases between them. There are 15 residues in the CDR3.

The CDR3 loop is CASSLDWGGRQAFF. CDR3 DNA: TGTGCCAGCAGCTTAGACTGGGGGGGGCGGCAAGCTTTCTTT. The chain carries TRBV11-2 and TRBJ1-1, with a tentative D call TRBD1 (6 bases). Per germline, CDR1 SGHAT and CDR2 FQNNGV. CDR3 length equals 14 residues. V gave up 0 bases and J gave up 9 bases, with 14 bases separating them. Full variable domain (outside the CDR3, taken from reference TRBV11-2 and TRBJ1-1): EAGVAQSPRYKIIEKRQSVAFWCNPISGHATLYWYQQILGQGPKLLIQFQNNGVVDDSQLPKDRFSAERLKGVDSTLKIQPAKLEDSAVYLCASSLDWGGRQAFFGQGTRLTVV.

The J gene is TRBJ2-7, the V gene TRBV10-3; 7 positions agree with TRBD1. CDR3 length equals 14 residues. The J segment lost 3 bases and the V segment lost 6 bases, leaving 8 bases of the junction unmatched. Per germline, CDR1 ENHRY and CDR2 SYGVKD. CDR3: CAISLYRDSYEQYF. The DNA of the CDR3 is TGTGCCATCAGCTTGTATCGGGACAGCTACGAGCAGTACTTC.

This clone was counted a single time. The chain has TRBV10-2 and TRBJ1-1; 8 positions match TRBD1. The germline CDR1 and CDR2 sequences are WSHSY and SAAADI. There are 14 residues in the CDR3. J lost 3 bases, V lost 2 bases, and 2 bases had no gene match. CDR3 coding DNA: TGCGCCAGCAGTGAGGGGACAGGCTACACTGAAGCTTTCTTT. Amino acids: CASSEGTGYTEAFF.

The chain is built from TRBV15 and TRBJ2-5; TRBD2 might be the D (5 bases). The CDR3 totals 17 residues. Between the trimmed V and J ends, which lost 3 bases and 5 bases, there was a span of 22 bases. In germline, CDR1 is LNHNV, CDR2 YYDKDF (reference sequence). The CDR3 DNA is TGTGCCACCAGCAGGGAGACGGGCCTCCCCTCGGGGGAGACCCAGTACTTC. It translates to CATSRETGLPSGETQYF.

This clone is a singleton in its sample. The genes are TRBV2 and TRBJ1-2; no clear D. The CDR3 spans 13 residues. Trimming took 6 bases from V and 8 from J, leaving 16 bases between them. CDR1 and CDR2 (germline): SNHLY, FYNNEI. For the CDR3, the DNA is TGTGCCAGCAGCCTATCGGTAGCTGGGGGCTACACCTTC. Amino acid sequence: CASSLSVAGGYTF.

The CDR3 DNA reads TGTGCCAGCAGTTTCGGCAGGGCCCAGAGCGAGCAGTACTTC. This sequence encodes CASSFGRAQSEQYF. The V and J genes are TRBV6-5 and TRBJ2-7, with TRBD1 as a possible D gene (5 bases). V lost 4 bases to trimming and J lost 6 bases, with 16 bases between them. CDR1 is MNHEY, CDR2 SVGAGI, per germline. The CDR3 runs to 14 residues.

The chain combines TRBV7-9 with TRBJ1-4, with 9 bases identical to TRBD1. The CDR3 totals 15 residues. Germline lookup yields CDR1 SEHNR and CDR2 FQNEAQ (reference sequence). With 2 bases clipped from V and 8 bases from J, the junction kept 6 bases outside the gene matches. Written as DNA, the CDR3 is TGTGCCAGCAGCTTATACAGGGGGCATAGGGAAAAACTGTTTTTT. This codes for CASSLYRGHREKLFF.

The V gene is TRBV5-1, the J gene TRBJ1-1, with D possibly being TRBD1 (6 bases). This CDR3 contains 14 residues. The germline V gene encodes CDR1 SGHRS and CDR2 YFSETQ. V was trimmed by 3 bases and J by 2 bases, leaving 11 bases between them. The chain's CDR3 is CASSYGQTNTEAFF. CDR3 nucleotides: TGCGCCAGCAGCTACGGACAGACAAACACTGAAGCTTTCTTT.

The J gene is TRBJ1-1, the V gene TRBV6-1; no reliable D call. The CDR3 runs 14 residues. The germline V gene encodes CDR1 MNHNS and CDR2 SASEGT. With 2 bases removed from V and 3 bases from J, the gap between germline ends came to 10 bases. CDR3 loop: CASSENWRDTEAFF. The CDR3 coding sequence is TGTGCCAGCAGTGAAAATTGGAGGGACACTGAAGCTTTCTTT.

The chain uses TRBV12-3 or TRBV12-4 and TRBJ2-1; 7 bases line up with TRBD1. The CDR3 contains 11 residues. The ends lost 7 bases at V and 11 bases at J; junction bases unmatched: 5. CDR3: CASTYRGQQFF. The CDR3 DNA follows: TGTGCCAGCACCTACAGGGGTCAGCAGTTCTTC.

The chain couples TRBV4-1 to TRBJ2-2; tentatively, D is TRBD2 (5 bases). Trimming cost V 3 bases and J 0 bases, with 8 bases left between them. The germline gives CDR1 MGHRA, CDR2 YSYEKL. This CDR3 comprises 15 residues. This chain's CDR3 is CASSHMGANTGELFF. The CDR3 DNA is TGCGCCAGCAGCCATATGGGAGCGAACACCGGGGAGCTGTTTTTT.